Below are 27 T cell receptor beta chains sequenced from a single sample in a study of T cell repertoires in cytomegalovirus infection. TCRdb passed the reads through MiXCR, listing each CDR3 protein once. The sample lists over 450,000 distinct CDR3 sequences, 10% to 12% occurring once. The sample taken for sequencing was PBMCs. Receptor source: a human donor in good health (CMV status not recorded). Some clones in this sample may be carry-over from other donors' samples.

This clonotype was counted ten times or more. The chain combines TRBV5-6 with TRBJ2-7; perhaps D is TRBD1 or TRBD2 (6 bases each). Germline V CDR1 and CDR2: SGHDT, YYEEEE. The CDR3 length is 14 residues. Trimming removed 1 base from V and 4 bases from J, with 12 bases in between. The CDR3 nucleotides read TGTGCCAGCAGCTTGAGGAGGGGGGCGTACGAGCAGTACTTC. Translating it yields CASSLRRGAYEQYF.

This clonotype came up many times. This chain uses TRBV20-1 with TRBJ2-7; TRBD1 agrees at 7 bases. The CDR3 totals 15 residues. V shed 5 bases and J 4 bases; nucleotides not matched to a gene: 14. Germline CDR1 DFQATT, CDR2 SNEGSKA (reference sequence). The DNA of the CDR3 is TGCAGTGCTCCAAACCCCGGGACAGATCGGTACGAGCAGTACTTC. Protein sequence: CSAPNPGTDRYEQYF.

The CDR3 DNA sequence: TGTGCCAGCAGCCGTCGCGTAGCAGGGGAGACCCAGTACTTC. Translated: CASSRRVAGETQYF. The chain is built from TRBV3-1 and TRBJ2-5, with D perhaps TRBD1 (5 bases). This CDR3 has 14 residues. From germline, CDR1 is LGHDT and CDR2 YNNKEL (reference sequence). The V end was cut by 4 bases, the J end by 5 bases, with 14 bases between.

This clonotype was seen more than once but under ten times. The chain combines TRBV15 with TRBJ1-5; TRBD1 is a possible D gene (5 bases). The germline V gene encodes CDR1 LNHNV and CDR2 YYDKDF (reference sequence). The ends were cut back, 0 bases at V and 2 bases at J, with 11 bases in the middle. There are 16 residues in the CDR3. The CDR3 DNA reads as TGTGCCACCAGCAGAGAGGCAGGGCGTCGCAATCAGCCCCAGCATTTT. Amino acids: CATSREAGRRNQPQHF. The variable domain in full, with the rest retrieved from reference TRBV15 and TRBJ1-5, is DAMVIQNPRYQVTQFGKPVTLSCSQTLNHNVMYWYQQKSSQAPKLLFHYYDKDFNNEADTPDNFQSRRPNTSFCFLDIRSPGLGDTAMYLCATSREAGRRNQPQHFGDGTRLSIL.

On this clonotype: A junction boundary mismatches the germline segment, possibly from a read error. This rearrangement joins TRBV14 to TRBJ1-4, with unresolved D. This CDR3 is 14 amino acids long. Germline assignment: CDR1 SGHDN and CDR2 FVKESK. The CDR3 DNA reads TGTGCCAGCAGCCCTGGACGAGTAGGAGAAAAACTGATTTTT. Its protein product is CASSPGRVGEKLIF.

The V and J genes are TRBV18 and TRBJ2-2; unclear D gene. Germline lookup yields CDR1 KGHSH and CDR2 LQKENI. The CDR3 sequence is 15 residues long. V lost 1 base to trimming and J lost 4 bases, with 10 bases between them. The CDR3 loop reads CASSPQSPGTGELFF. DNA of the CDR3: TGTGCCAGCTCACCACAGTCCCCCGGCACCGGGGAGCTGTTTTTT. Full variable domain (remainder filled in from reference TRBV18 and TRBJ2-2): NAGVMQNPRHLVRRRGQEARLRCSPMKGHSHVYWYRQLPEEGLKFMVYLQKENIIDESGMPKERFSAEFPKEGPSILRIQQVVRGDSAAYFCASSPQSPGTGELFFGEGSRLTVL.

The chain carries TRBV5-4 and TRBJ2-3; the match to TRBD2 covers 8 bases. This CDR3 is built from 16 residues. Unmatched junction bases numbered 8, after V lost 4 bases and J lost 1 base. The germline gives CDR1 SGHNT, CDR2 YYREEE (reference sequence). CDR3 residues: CASSLGIAGRTDTQYF. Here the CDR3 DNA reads TGTGCCAGCAGCCTCGGCATAGCGGGGCGCACAGATACGCAGTATTTT.

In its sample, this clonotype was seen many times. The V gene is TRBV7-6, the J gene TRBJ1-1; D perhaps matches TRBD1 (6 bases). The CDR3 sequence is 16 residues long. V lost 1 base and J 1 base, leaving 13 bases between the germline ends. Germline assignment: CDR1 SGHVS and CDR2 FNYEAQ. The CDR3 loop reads CASSLGAGTPNTEAFF. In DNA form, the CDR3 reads TGTGCCAGCAGCTTAGGGGCCGGGACACCGAACACTGAAGCTTTCTTT.

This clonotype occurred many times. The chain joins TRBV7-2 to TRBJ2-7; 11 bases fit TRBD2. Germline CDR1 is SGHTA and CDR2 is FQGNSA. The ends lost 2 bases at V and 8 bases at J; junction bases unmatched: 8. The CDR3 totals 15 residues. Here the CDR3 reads CASSLTSGSAPQQYF. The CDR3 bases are TGTGCCAGCAGCTTAACTAGCGGGAGTGCCCCCCAGCAGTACTTC.

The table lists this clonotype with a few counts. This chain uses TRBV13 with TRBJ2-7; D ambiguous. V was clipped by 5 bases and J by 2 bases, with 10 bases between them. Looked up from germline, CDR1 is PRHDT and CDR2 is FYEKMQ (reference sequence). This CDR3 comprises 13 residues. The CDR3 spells CASSATVTYEQYF. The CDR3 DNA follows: TGTGCCAGCAGCGCGACTGTAACCTACGAGCAGTACTTC.

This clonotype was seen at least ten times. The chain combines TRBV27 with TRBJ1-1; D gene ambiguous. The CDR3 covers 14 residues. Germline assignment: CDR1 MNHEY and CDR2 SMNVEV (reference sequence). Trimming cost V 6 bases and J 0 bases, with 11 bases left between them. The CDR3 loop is CASSLKGLNTEAFF. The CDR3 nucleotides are TGTGCCAGCAGCTTAAAGGGTTTGAACACTGAAGCTTTCTTT.

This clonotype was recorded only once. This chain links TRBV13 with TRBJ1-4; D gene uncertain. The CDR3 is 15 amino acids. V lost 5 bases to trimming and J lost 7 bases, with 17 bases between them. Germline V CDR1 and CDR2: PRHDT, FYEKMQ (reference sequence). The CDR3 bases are TGTGCCAGCAGCCAACGGGCGGTGCGTGGTGAAAAACTGTTTTTT. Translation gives CASSQRAVRGEKLFF.

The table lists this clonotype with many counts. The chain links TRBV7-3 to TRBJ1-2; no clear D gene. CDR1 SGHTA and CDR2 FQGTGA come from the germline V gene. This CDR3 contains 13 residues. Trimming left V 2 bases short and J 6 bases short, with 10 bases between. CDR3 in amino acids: CASSLGDAHGYTF. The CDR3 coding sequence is TGTGCCAGCAGCTTAGGAGACGCCCATGGCTACACCTTC.

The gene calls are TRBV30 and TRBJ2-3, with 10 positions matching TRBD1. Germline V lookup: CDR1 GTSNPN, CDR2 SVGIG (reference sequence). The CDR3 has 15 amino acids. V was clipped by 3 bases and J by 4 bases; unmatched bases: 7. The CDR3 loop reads CAWRLGQGVPDTQYF. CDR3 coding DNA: TGTGCCTGGAGACTCGGACAGGGGGTTCCAGATACGCAGTATTTT.

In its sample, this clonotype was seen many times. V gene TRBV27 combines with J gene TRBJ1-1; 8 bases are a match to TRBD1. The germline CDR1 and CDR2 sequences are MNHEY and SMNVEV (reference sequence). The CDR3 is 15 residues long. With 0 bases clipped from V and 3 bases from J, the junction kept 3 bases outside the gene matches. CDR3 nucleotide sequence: TGTGCCAGCAGTTTATCTACAGGGGGGGACACTGAAGCTTTCTTT. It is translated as CASSLSTGGDTEAFF.

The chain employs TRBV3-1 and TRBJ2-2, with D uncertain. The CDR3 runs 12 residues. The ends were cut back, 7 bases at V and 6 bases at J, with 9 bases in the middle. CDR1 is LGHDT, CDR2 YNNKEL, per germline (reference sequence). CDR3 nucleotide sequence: TGTGCCAGCATGTCCGGAGCCGGGGAGCTGTTTTTT. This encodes CASMSGAGELFF.

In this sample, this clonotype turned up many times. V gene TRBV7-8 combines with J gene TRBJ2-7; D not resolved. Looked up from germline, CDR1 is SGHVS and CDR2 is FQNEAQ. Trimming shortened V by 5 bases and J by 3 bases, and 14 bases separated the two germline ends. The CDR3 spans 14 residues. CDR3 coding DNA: TGTGCCAGCAGCCGAGAAACAGAAAACTACGAGCAGTACTTC. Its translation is CASSRETENYEQYF.

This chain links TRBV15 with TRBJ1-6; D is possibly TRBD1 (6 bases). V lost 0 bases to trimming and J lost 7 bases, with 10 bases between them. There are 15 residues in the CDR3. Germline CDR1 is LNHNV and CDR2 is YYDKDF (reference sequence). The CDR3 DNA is TGTGCCACCAGCAGAGATGCACAGGGCAATTCACCCCTCCACTTT. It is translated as CATSRDAQGNSPLHF. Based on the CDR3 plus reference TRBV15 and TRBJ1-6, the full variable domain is DAMVIQNPRYQVTQFGKPVTLSCSQTLNHNVMYWYQQKSSQAPKLLFHYYDKDFNNEADTPDNFQSRRPNTSFCFLDIRSPGLGDTAMYLCATSRDAQGNSPLHFGNGTRLTVT.

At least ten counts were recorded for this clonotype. This CDR3 is CASSQGLETYEQYF. The CDR3 bases are TGTGCCAGCAGCCAAGGGCTAGAGACCTACGAGCAGTACTTC. This sequence joins TRBV3-1 and TRBJ2-7, with D uncertain. This CDR3 is 14 amino acids long. Germline V lookup: CDR1 LGHDT, CDR2 YNNKEL (reference sequence). V dropped 1 base and J dropped 2 bases, with 9 bases sitting between them.

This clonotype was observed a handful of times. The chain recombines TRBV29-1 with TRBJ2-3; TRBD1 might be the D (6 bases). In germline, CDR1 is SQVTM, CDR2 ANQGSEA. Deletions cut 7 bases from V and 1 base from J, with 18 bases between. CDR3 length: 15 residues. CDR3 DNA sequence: TGCAGCGCCCGAGGAAACAGGGATCGCACAGATACGCAGTATTTT. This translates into CSARGNRDRTDTQYF.

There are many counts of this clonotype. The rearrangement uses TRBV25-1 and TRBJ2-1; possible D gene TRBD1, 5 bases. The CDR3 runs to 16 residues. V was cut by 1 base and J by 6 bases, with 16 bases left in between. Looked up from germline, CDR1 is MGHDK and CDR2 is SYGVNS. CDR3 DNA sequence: TGTGCCAGCAGTGAATCTGGCAGGGATCGCCCCAATGAGCAGTTCTTC. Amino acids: CASSESGRDRPNEQFF.

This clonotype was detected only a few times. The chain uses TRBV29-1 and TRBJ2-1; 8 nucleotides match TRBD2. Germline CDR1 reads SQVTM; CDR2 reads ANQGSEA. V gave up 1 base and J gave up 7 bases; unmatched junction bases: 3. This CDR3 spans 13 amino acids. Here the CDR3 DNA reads TGCAGCGTTGAAGCGGGGGGGCGGAATGAGCAGTTCTTC. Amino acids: CSVEAGGRNEQFF.

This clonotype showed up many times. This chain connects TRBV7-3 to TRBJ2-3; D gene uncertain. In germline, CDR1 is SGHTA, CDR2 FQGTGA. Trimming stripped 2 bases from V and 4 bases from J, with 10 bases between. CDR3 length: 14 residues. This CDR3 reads CASSLSSEADTQYF. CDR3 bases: TGTGCCAGCAGCTTATCCTCCGAAGCAGATACGCAGTATTTT.

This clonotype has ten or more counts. The CDR3 sequence: CASSPGGTFSGNTIYF. The CDR3, as DNA: TGTGCCAGCAGCCCAGGGGGGACTTTCTCTGGAAACACCATATATTTT. The J gene is TRBJ1-3, the V gene TRBV7-2, with 7 bases fitting TRBD1. Germline assignment: CDR1 SGHTA and CDR2 FQGNSA. The CDR3 has 16 residues. V shed 5 bases, J shed 0 bases, and the junction held 7 bases outside the gene matches.

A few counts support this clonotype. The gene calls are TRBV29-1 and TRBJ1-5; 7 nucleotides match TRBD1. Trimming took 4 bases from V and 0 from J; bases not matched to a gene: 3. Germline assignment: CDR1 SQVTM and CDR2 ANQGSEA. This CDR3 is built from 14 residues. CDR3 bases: TGCAGCGTTGGGACAGGCAATAGCAATCAGCCCCAGCATTTT. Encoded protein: CSVGTGNSNQPQHF.

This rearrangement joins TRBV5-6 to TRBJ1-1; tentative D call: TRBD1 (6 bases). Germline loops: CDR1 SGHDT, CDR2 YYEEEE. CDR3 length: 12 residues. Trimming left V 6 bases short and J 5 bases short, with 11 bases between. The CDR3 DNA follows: TGTGCCAGCATTATTCAGGGGACTGAAGCTTTCTTT. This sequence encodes CASIIQGTEAFF.

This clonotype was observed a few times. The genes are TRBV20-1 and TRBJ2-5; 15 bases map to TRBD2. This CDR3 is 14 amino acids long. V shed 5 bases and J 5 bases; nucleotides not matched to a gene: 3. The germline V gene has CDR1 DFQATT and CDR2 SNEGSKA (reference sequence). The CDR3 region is CSAWTSGRAETQYF. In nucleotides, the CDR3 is TGCAGTGCTTGGACTAGCGGGAGGGCCGAGACCCAGTACTTC.